This T cell receptor (beta chain) was sequenced for a study of PD-L1 blockade in urothelial cancer. Across the study: Per blood sample, T cells had a median of roughly 150,000.

To note about this clone: Its antigen is currently unknown.

Time point defined: peripheral blood 6 weeks after treatment start. PCRs each included synthetic TCR analog templates spiked in. Data came from immunoSEQ multiplex PCR; TCRdb stores just in-frame clones and leaves some out. The sample holds tens of thousands of clones, 88% seen once. Notes on the study in general: The study found that durable-benefit patients expanded tumor-associated blood clones more at 3 weeks.

The sequenced sample was PBMCs, obtained around atezolizumab (anti-PD-L1) treatment. The sequence derives from a man aged 60 to 69 with urothelial cancer.

CDR3 sequence: CASSRSEGMNRDEQYF. DNA for the CDR3: TGTGCCAGCAGCCGTTCTGAGGGCATGAATCGTGACGAGCAGTACTTC. The J gene is TRBJ2-7, the V gene TRBV7-4, with D possibly being TRBD2 (5 bases). CDR1 and CDR2 from the germline V gene are SGHVT and SQSDAQ. CDR3 size: 16 residues. Trimming shortened V by 5 bases and J by 5 bases, and 22 bases separated the two germline ends.